The TCR beta chain under discussion was sequenced for a study of T-cell reconstitution after alpha-beta-depleted transplantation in children. Study-wide points: Two months or so post-transplant, alpha-beta T cells reportedly derived from several hundred expanded graft clones. After transplant, high TCRbeta diversity at day 60 in some patients arose from surviving recipient T cells and thymic progenitors.

As it was prepared, the TCRbeta library received unique molecular identifiers. TCRdb re-called the PCR reads with MiXCR, one entry per CDR3 protein. The table shows some 830,000 distinct CDR3 sequences, with about 15% occurring only once. On this clonotype itself: Its target is unknown.

Germline loops: CDR1 SNHLY, CDR2 FYNNEI. CDR3 length: 13 amino acids. Trimming took off 4 bases at V and 3 bases at J, with 10 bases between the two ends. The V gene is TRBV2, the J gene TRBJ2-7; D call uncertain. The sequence came from a male patient between 10 and 17 years old who had a stem cell transplant for acute lymphoblastic leukemia, so the T cells may come from the graft donor. The specimen was PBMCs, mostly from graft donor cells, collected 360 days after TCRalphabeta/CD19-depleted stem cell transplant. CDR3: CASSAPANYEQYF. CDR3 bases: TGTGCCAGCAGTGCTCCGGCCAACTACGAGCAGTACTTC. Full variable domain (outside the CDR3, taken from reference TRBV2 and TRBJ2-7): EPEVTQTPSHQVTQMGQEVILRCVPISNHLYFYWYRQILGQKVEFLVSFYNNEISEKSEIFDDQFSVERPDGSNFTLKIRSTKLEDSAMYFCASSAPANYEQYFGPGTRLTVT.